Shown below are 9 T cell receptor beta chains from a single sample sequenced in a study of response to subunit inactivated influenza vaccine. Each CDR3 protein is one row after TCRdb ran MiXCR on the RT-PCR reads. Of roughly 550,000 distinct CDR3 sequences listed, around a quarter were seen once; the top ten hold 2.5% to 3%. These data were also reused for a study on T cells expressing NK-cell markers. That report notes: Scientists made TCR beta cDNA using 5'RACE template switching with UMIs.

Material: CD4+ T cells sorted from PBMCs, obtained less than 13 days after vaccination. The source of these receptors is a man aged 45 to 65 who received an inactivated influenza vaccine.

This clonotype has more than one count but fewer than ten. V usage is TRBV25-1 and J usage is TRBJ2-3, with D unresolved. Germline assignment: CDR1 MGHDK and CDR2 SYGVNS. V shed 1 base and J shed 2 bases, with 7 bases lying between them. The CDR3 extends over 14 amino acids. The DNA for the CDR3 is TGTGCCAGCAGTGAATTGGCAGACACAGATACGCAGTATTTT. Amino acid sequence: CASSELADTDTQYF.

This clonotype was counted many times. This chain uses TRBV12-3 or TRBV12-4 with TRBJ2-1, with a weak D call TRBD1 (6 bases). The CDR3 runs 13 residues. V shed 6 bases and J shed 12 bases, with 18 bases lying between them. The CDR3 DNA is TGTGCCAGCAGATCCCAAAACAGGGTCGGGCAGTTCTTC. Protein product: CASRSQNRVGQFF.

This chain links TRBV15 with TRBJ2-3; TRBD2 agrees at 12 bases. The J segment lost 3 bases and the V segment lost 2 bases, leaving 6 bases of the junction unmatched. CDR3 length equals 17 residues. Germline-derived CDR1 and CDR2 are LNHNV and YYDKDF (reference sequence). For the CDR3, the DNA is TGTGCCACCAGCAGACCCAGAGGACTAGCGGGAACAGATACGCAGTATTTT. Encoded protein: CATSRPRGLAGTDTQYF.

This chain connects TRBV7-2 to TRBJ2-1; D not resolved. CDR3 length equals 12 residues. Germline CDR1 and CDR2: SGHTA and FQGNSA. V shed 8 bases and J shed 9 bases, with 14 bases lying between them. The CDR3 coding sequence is TGTGCCAGCTCCTTGTGGGGATTTGAGCAGTTCTTC. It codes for CASSLWGFEQFF.

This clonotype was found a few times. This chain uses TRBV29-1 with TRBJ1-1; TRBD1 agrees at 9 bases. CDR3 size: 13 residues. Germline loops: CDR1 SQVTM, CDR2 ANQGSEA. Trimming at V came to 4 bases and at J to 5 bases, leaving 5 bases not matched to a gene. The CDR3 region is CSVADRGGTEAFF. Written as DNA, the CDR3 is TGCAGCGTTGCGGACAGGGGTGGGACTGAAGCTTTCTTT.

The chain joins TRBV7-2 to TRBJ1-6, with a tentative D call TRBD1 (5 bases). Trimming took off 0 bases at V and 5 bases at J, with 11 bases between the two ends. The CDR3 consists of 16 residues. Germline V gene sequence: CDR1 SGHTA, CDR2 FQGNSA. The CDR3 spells CASSLAQGGNNSPLHF. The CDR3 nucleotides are TGTGCCAGCAGCTTAGCGCAGGGAGGGAATAATTCACCCCTCCACTTT.

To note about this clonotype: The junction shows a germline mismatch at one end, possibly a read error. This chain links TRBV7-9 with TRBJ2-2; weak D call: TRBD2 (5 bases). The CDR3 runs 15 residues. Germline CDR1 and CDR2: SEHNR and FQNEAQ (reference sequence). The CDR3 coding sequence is TGTTCCAGCAGTCTGGGAGAATCGAACACCGGGGAGCTGTTTTTT. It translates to CSSSLGESNTGELFF. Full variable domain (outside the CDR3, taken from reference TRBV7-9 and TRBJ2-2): DTGVSQNPRHKITKRGQNVTFRCDPISEHNRLYWYRQTLGQGPEFLTYFQNEAQLEKSRLLSDRFSAERPKGSFSTLEIQRTEQGDSAMYLCSSSLGESNTGELFFGEGSRLTVL.

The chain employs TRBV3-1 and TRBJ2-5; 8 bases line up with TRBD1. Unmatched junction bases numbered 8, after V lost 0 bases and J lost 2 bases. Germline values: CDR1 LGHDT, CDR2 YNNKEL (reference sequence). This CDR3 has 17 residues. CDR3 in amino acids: CASSQDRQGAGQETQYF. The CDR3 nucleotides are TGTGCCAGCAGCCAAGATCGGCAGGGGGCAGGTCAAGAGACCCAGTACTTC.

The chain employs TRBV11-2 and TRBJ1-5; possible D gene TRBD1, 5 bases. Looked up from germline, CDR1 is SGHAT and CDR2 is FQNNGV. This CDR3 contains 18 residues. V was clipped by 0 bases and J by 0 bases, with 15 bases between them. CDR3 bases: TGTGCCAGCAGCTTAGATCTCGACAGCTACAATAGCAATCAGCCCCAGCATTTT. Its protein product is CASSLDLDSYNSNQPQHF.